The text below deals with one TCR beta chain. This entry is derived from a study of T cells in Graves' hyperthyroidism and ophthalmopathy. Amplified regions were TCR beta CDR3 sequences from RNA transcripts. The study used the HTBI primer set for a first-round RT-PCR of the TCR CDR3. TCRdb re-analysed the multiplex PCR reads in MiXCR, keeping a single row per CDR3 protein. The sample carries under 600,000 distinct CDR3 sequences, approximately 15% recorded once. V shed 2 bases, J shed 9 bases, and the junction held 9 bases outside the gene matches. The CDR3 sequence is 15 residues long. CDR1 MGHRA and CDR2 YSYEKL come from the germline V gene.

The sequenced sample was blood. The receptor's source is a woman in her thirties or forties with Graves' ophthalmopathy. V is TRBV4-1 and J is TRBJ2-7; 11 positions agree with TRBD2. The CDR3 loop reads CASSQNVLAGDRQYF. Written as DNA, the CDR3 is TGCGCCAGCAGCCAAAATGTACTAGCGGGAGACCGGCAGTACTTC.